The sequence of this TCR beta chain was determined in a study of blood T cell repertoires in COVID-19. This clone has more than one count but fewer than ten. The CDR3 is 14 residues long. V was trimmed by 4 bases and J by 2 bases, leaving 9 bases between them. Germline V lookup: CDR1 LGHNA, CDR2 YNFKEQ. Assay used: immunoSEQ multiplex PCR; TCRdb lists only in-frame clones, some missing. The sample consists of about 99,000 clones, around 90% of them appearing once. The sequence derives from a woman older than 75 in a cohort sampled during active COVID-19. Material: peripheral blood. The V and J genes are TRBV4-2 and TRBJ1-5, with D possibly matching TRBD1 (6 bases). The CDR3 protein is CASSPPGGNQPQHF. CDR3 sequence (DNA): TGTGCCAGCAGCCCCCCAGGGGGCAATCAGCCCCAGCATTTT.